Below, 20 T cell receptor beta chains from the same sample are listed, as sequenced in a study of control samples from healthy donors and cancer patients. The repertoire was sequenced with immunoSEQ multiplex PCR; TCRdb's copy has only in-frame clones and lacks some. This sample carries tens of thousands of clones, 70% to 80% of them seen once, and the ten largest clones take approximately 22%. Sequenced: PBMCs. The receptors were sampled from a man aged 60 to 69 with head and neck cancer.

Here the CDR3 reads CASSWDGQGNYGYTF. CDR3 bases: TGTGCCAGCAGCTGGGATGGACAGGGAAACTATGGCTACACCTTC. The V call is TRBV7-8, the J call TRBJ1-2, with TRBD1 matching 8 bases. The trim removed 4 bases at V and 2 bases at J, leaving 6 bases unmatched. The CDR3 contains 15 residues. CDR1 and CDR2 (germline): SGHVS, FQNEAQ.

Points on this clone: At one of its ends the junction is not consistent with the germline gene, which may arise from a read error. This chain joins TRBV3-1 (or the pseudogene TRBV3-2) and TRBJ2-1; 7 bases line up with TRBD1. Germline CDR1 and CDR2: LGHDT and YNNKEL (reference sequence). This CDR3 comprises 18 residues. For the CDR3, the DNA is TGTGCCAGCAGTCAAGGGGGATTCGTAAGGGGGCGCGGTCTTGAGCAGTTCTTC. It specifies CASSQGGFVRGRGLEQFF.

J is TRBJ1-5 and V is TRBV7-2; a possible D gene is TRBD1 (6 bases). This CDR3 has 16 residues. The germline V and J ends were trimmed by 0 bases and 6 bases, with 15 bases remaining between them. Germline V gene data show CDR1 as SGHTA and CDR2 as FQGNSA. DNA for the CDR3: TGTGCCAGCAGCTTAGCGTCGGGGGGGCTGGGTCAGCCCCAGCATTTT. It yields the protein CASSLASGGLGQPQHF.

Only a few counts were recorded for this clone. The same CDR3 also results from other DNA sequences found in this sample. CDR3 sequence (DNA): TGTGCCACCAGCAGAGAAGGAGTAGCCAAAAACATTCAGTACTTC. This encodes CATSREGVAKNIQYF. The chain links TRBV15 to TRBJ2-4, with no clear D. The germline V gene encodes CDR1 LNHNV and CDR2 YYDKDF (reference sequence). V lost 0 bases and J lost 0, with 6 bases in between. CDR3 length equals 15 residues.

The gene calls are TRBV7-3 and TRBJ2-7; maybe TRBD1 (5 bases). The CDR3 runs 15 residues. CDR1 and CDR2 (germline): SGHTA, FQGTGA. V lost 3 bases to trimming and J lost 2 bases, with 14 bases between them. CDR3 protein: CASSLESVGAYEQYF. The CDR3 DNA reads as TGTGCCAGCAGCTTGGAGTCGGTAGGGGCCTACGAGCAGTACTTC.

The genes are TRBV5-1 and TRBJ2-3, with TRBD2 matching 11 bases. Trimming took 2 bases from V and 3 from J; bases not matched to a gene: 8. The CDR3 runs to 17 residues. Germline values: CDR1 SGHRS, CDR2 YFSETQ. The CDR3 nucleotides are TGCGCCAGCAGCTTAGGAGTCACTAGCGGGAGTACAGATACGCAGTATTTT. As protein: CASSLGVTSGSTDTQYF.

The chain joins TRBV10-3 to TRBJ2-7; TRBD1 aligns across 10 bases. This CDR3 contains 11 residues. With 11 bases clipped from V and 4 bases from J, the junction kept 2 bases outside the gene matches. CDR1 and CDR2 from the germline V gene are ENHRY and SYGVKD. The CDR3 nucleotides read TGTGCCGCGGGACAGGGGTACGAGCAGTACTTC. Protein product: CAAGQGYEQYF.

J is TRBJ1-1 and V is TRBV28; unclear D gene. Germline V gene lookup returns CDR1 MDHEN and CDR2 SYDVKM. V shed 6 bases and J shed 1 base, with 6 bases lying between them. The CDR3 length is 12 residues. Written as DNA, the CDR3 is TGTGCCAGCAGGGTGGGGAACACTGAAGCTTTCTTT. It is translated as CASRVGNTEAFF.

This chain uses TRBV24-1 with TRBJ1-2; maybe TRBD1 (5 bases). CDR3 size: 16 residues. The V gene's germline CDR1 is KGHDR and CDR2 SFDVKD. The V end was cut by 0 bases, the J end by 2 bases, with 12 bases between. The CDR3 loop is CATSDLGGGGNYGYTF. The CDR3 DNA sequence: TGTGCCACCAGTGATTTGGGCGGCGGGGGGAACTATGGCTACACCTTC.

The CDR3 DNA is TGTGCCAGCAGTTTATCTCCAGACAGGGCGGAGGGTACAGATACGCAGTATTTT. Translation gives CASSLSPDRAEGTDTQYF. The V gene is TRBV28, the J gene TRBJ2-3; D might be TRBD1 (7 bases). Between the trimmed V and J ends, which lost 1 base and 3 bases, there was a span of 20 bases. This CDR3 comprises 18 residues. Germline V gene lookup returns CDR1 MDHEN and CDR2 SYDVKM.

V is TRBV6-5 and J is TRBJ1-2; no firm D call. V was clipped by 7 bases and J by 2 bases, with 8 bases between them. The CDR3 covers 12 residues. The germline V gene has CDR1 MNHEY and CDR2 SVGAGI. This CDR3 reads CASTQENYGYTF. The CDR3 DNA follows: TGTGCCAGCACCCAAGAGAACTATGGCTACACCTTC.

The V call is TRBV5-4, the J call TRBJ1-6; perhaps TRBD1 as D (5 bases). CDR3 length equals 16 residues. The V gene's germline CDR1 is SGHNT and CDR2 YYREEE (reference sequence). The V end lost 3 bases, the J end lost 7 bases, and 17 bases lay between the germline ends. The chain's CDR3 is CASSSESGRVNSPLHF. CDR3 in DNA: TGTGCCAGCAGCTCCGAGTCTGGCAGGGTGAATTCACCCCTCCACTTT. Drawing the rest from reference TRBV5-4 and TRBJ1-6, the complete variable domain is ETGVTQSPTHLIKTRGQQVTLRCSSQSGHNTVSWYQQALGQGPQFIFQYYREEENGRGNFPPRFSGLQFPNYSSELNVNALELDDSALYLCASSSESGRVNSPLHFGNGTRLTVT.

This chain uses TRBV7-6 with TRBJ2-2; D call uncertain. Trimming took off 2 bases at V and 5 bases at J, with 3 bases between the two ends. CDR3 length: 12 residues. The V gene's germline CDR1 is SGHVS and CDR2 FNYEAQ. The CDR3 DNA is TGTGCCAGCAGCTTATGGACCGGGGAGCTGTTTTTT. It codes for CASSLWTGELFF.

As DNA, the CDR3 is TGTGCCAGCAGCCCGGGGATCCTCCAGGAGACCCAGTACTTC. Encoded protein: CASSPGILQETQYF. The chain links TRBV3-1 (or the pseudogene TRBV3-2) to TRBJ2-5, with D perhaps TRBD2 (5 bases). The V end lost 4 bases, the J end lost 5 bases, and 14 bases lay between the germline ends. The CDR3 totals 14 residues. Germline CDR1 and CDR2: LGHDT and YNNKEL (reference sequence).

In this sample, this clone turned up a few times. This chain uses TRBV12-3 or TRBV12-4 with TRBJ1-1; D gene ambiguous. Trimming removed 2 bases from V and 0 bases from J, with 4 bases in between. There are 13 residues in the CDR3. CDR3 DNA: TGTGCCAGCAGTTTAAGGGTGAACACTGAAGCTTTCTTT. This sequence encodes CASSLRVNTEAFF.

The CDR3 protein is CASTRSPSGHSYNEQFF. CDR3 DNA sequence: TGTGCCAGCACCCGTTCCCCTAGCGGCCACTCCTACAATGAGCAGTTCTTC. The V gene is TRBV7-6, the J gene TRBJ2-1; 7 bases map to TRBD2. Germline CDR1 and CDR2: SGHVS and FNYEAQ. CDR3 length: 17 residues. The V gene end was trimmed by 7 bases and the J gene end by 0 bases; junction bases not matched to a gene: 12.

V is TRBV19 and J is TRBJ2-6, with 10 bases matching TRBD1. CDR1 is LNHDA and CDR2 is SQIVND in the germline V gene (reference sequence). This CDR3 region has 20 residues. The V and J ends lost 3 bases and 1 base, in that order; junction bases with no gene match: 12. DNA of the CDR3: TGTGCCAGTAGTATCATTCTCCTGACAGGGGGCTCGTCTGGGGCCAACGTCCTGACTTTC. Translated, it gives CASSIILLTGGSSGANVLTF.

This rearrangement joins TRBV12-3 or TRBV12-4 to TRBJ2-7; D perhaps matches TRBD1 (5 bases). V gave up 10 bases and J gave up 3 bases, with 16 bases separating them. CDR3 length equals 13 residues. The CDR3 loop reads CAISRVGLYEQYF. The CDR3 DNA follows: TGTGCCATATCCAGGGTAGGCCTCTACGAGCAGTACTTC.

This clone appeared a few times. The V and J genes are TRBV4-3 and TRBJ2-7, with unresolved D. With 3 bases removed from V and 3 bases from J, the gap between germline ends came to 15 bases. CDR3 size: 15 residues. Germline V gene data show CDR1 as LGHNA and CDR2 as YSLEER. The CDR3 loop reads CASSHGGVMGYEQYF. In nucleotides, the CDR3 is TGCGCCAGCAGCCATGGTGGTGTGATGGGCTACGAGCAGTACTTC.

J is TRBJ2-2 and V is TRBV21-1; TRBD2, as called in the table, went unchecked against the DNA. TRBV21-1 corresponds to a pseudogene. The CDR3 has 20 residues. The CDR3 sequence is CASSKQTRTSGRLNTGELFF. Written as DNA, the CDR3 is TGTGCCAGCAGCAAACAGACCCGGACTAGCGGGAGGTTGAACACCGGGGAGCTGTTTTTT.